This T cell receptor beta chain was observed in a study of regulatory and conventional T cells in RAG deficiency. The sorted conventional CD4+ T cells were CD25-low and CD127-high, with genomic DNA sequenced. Broader study findings: Omenn syndrome and CID/AS patients had about 100-fold fewer unique Treg TCR beta sequences, versus around 9.4-fold elsewhere.

The CDR3 sequence is 16 residues long. The germline gives CDR1 SGHNT, CDR2 YYREEE (reference sequence). Trimming pared 1 base from V and 3 bases from J, leaving 13 bases between. Profiling relied on immunoSEQ multiplex PCR, and the TCRdb table lists in-frame clones only, not all of them. The table includes more than 40,000 clones, 75% to 90% detected once. Worth noting for this clone: No antigen is known for it.

These data also formed part of another study, on regulatory T cells. That paper adds: Primers: 52 TRBV forward and 13 TRBJ reverse. Patient repertoires had restricted TRB V-J pairs and skewed V and J usage, most in Tregs.

This chain joins TRBV5-4 and TRBJ2-2; D uncertain. Source material: CD4+ effector T cells sorted from blood. This receptor was taken from a human donor in good health. CDR3 sequence: CASSLNLQRHTGELFF. The DNA of the CDR3 is TGTGCCAGCAGCTTGAATTTACAAAGGCACACCGGGGAGCTGTTTTTT.